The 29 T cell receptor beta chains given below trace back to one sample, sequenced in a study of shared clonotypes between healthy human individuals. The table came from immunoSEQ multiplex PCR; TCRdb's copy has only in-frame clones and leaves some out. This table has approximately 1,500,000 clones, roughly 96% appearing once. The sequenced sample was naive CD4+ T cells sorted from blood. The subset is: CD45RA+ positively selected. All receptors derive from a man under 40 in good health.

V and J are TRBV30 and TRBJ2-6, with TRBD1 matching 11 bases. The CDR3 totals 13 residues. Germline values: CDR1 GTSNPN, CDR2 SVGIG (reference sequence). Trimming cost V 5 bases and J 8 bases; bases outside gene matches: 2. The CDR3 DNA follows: TGTGCCTGGGGGACAGGGGGTTCCAACGTCCTGACTTTC. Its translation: CAWGTGGSNVLTF.

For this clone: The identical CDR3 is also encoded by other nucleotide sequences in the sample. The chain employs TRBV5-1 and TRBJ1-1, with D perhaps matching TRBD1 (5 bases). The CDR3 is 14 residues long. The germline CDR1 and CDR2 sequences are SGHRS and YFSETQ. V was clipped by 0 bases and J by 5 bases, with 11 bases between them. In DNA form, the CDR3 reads TGCGCCAGCAGCTTGGACGGGGGAAGAACTGAAGCTTTCTTT. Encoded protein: CASSLDGGRTEAFF.

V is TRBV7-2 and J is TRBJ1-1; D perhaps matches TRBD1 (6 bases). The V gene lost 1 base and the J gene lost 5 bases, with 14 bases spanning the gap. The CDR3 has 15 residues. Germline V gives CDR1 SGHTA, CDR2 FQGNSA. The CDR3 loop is CASSLGSGTTTEAFF. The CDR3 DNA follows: TGTGCCAGCAGCTTAGGATCCGGGACAACGACTGAAGCTTTCTTT.

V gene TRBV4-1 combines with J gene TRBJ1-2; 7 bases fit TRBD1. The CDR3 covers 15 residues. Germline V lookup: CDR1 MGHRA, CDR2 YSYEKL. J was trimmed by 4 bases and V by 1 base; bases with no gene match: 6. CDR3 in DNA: TGCGCCAGCAGCCAAGGGGCACAGGGGACCTATGGCTACACCTTC. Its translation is CASSQGAQGTYGYTF.

Here the CDR3 reads CASSVTGTSGRTSYEQYF. For the CDR3, the DNA is TGCGCCAGCAGCGTAACCGGGACTAGCGGGAGAACGTCCTACGAGCAGTACTTC. This chain uses TRBV5-1 with TRBJ2-7; 14 bases line up with TRBD2. This CDR3 contains 18 residues. V lost 4 bases to trimming and J lost 1 base; unmatched junction nucleotides: 10. The V gene's germline CDR1 is SGHRS and CDR2 YFSETQ.

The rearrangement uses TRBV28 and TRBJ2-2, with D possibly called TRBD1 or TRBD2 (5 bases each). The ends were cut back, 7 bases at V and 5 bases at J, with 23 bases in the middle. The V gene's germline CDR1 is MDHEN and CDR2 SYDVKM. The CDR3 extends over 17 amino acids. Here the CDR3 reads CASNPSGKGRGTGELFF. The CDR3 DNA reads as TGTGCCAGCAACCCCTCCGGCAAGGGACGTGGGACCGGGGAGCTGTTTTTT.

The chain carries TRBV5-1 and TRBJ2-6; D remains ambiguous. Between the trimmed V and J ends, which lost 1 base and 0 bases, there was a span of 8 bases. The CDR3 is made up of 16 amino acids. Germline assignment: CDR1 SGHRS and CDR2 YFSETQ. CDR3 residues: CASSLTGNSGANVLTF. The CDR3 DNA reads TGCGCCAGCAGCTTGACGGGTAACTCTGGGGCCAACGTCCTGACTTTC.

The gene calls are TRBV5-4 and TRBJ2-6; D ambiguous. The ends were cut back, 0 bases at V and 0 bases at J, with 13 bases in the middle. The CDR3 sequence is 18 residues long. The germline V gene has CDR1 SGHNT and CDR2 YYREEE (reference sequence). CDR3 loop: CASSLEARLISGANVLTF. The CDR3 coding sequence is TGTGCCAGCAGCTTGGAGGCACGGTTGATCTCTGGGGCCAACGTCCTGACTTTC.

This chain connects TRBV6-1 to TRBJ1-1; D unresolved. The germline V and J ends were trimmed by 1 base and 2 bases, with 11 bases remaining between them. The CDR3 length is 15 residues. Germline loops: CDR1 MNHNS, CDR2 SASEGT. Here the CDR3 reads CASSEVDPANTEAFF. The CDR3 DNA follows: TGTGCCAGCAGTGAAGTAGACCCGGCCAACACTGAAGCTTTCTTT.

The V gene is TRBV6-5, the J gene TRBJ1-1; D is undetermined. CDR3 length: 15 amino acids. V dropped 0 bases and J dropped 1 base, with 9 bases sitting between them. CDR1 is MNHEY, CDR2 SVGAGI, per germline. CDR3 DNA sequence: TGTGCCAGCAGTTACTCGGCTTTCGGGAACACTGAAGCTTTCTTT. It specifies CASSYSAFGNTEAFF.

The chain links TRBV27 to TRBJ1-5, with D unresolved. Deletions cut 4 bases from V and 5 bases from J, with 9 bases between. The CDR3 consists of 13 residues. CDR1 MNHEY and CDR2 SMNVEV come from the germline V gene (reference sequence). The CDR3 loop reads CASSSDDHQPQHF. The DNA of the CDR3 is TGTGCCAGCAGTTCCGACGACCATCAGCCCCAGCATTTT.

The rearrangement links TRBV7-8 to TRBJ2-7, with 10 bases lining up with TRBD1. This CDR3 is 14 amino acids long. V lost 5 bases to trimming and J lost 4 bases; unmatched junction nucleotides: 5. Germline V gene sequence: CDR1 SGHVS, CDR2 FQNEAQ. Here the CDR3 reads CASSVGDRGYEQYF. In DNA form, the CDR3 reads TGTGCCAGCAGCGTGGGGGACAGGGGTTACGAGCAGTACTTC. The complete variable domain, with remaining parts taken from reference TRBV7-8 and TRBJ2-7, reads GAGVSQSPRYKVAKRGQDVALRCDPISGHVSLFWYQQALGQGPEFLTYFQNEAQLDKSGLPSDRFFAERPEGSVSTLKIQRTQQEDSAVYLCASSVGDRGYEQYFGPGTRLTVT.

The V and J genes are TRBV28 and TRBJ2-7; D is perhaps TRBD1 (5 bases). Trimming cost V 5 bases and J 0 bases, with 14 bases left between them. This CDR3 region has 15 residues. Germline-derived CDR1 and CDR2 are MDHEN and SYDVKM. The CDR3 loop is CASSHSGLTSYEQYF. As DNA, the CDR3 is TGTGCCAGCAGTCACTCAGGGTTAACCTCCTACGAGCAGTACTTC.

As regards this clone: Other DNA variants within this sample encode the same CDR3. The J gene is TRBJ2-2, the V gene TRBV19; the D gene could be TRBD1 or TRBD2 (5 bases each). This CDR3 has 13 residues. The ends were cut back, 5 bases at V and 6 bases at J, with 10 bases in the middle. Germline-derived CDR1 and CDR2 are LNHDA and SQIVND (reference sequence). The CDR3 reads CASSVRGAGELFF. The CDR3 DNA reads TGTGCCAGTAGTGTTCGAGGGGCCGGGGAGCTGTTTTTT.

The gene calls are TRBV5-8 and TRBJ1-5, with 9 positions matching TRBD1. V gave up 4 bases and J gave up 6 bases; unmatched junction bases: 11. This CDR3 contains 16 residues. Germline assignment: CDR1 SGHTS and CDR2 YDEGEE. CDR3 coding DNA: TGTGCCAGCAGCCCAGGGACAGGGTGGGCCGGTCAGCCCCAGCATTTT. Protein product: CASSPGTGWAGQPQHF.

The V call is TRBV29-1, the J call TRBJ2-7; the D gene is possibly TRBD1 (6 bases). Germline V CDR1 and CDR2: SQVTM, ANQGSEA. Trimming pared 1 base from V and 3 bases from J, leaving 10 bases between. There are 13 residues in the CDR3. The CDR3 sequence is CSVEALQGYEQYF. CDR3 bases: TGCAGCGTTGAAGCACTACAGGGCTACGAGCAGTACTTC.

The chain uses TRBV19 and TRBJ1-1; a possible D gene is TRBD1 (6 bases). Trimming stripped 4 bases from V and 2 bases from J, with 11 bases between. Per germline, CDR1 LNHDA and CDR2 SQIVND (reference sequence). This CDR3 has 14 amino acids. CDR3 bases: TGTGCCAGTAGTAGGAGACAGGAAAACACTGAAGCTTTCTTT. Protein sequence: CASSRRQENTEAFF.

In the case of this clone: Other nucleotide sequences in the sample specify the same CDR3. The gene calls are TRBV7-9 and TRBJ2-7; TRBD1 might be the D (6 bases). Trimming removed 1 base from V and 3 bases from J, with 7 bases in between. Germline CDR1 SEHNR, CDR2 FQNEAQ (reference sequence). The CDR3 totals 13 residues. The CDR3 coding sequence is TGTGCCAGCAGCTTAGGAGGGGGCTACGAGCAGTACTTC. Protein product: CASSLGGGYEQYF.

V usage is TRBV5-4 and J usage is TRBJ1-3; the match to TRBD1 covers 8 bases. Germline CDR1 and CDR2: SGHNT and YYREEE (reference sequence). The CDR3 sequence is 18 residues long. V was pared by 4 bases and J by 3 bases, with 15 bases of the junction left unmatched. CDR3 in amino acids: CASSPVPTGATIGNTIYF. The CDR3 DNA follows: TGTGCCAGCAGCCCCGTCCCGACAGGGGCCACTATTGGAAACACCATATATTTT.

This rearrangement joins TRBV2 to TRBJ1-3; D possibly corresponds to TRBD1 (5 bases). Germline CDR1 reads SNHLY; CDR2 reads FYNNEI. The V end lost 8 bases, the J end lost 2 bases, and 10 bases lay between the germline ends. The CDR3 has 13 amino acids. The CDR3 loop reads CASRQFPGNTIYF. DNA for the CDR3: TGTGCCAGCCGACAGTTCCCTGGAAACACCATATATTTT.

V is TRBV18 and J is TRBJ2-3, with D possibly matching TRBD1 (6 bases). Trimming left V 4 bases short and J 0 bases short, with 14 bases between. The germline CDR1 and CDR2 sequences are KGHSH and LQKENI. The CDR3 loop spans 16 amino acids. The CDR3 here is CASSRIRTASTDTQYF. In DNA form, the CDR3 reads TGTGCCAGCTCACGGATCAGGACAGCAAGCACAGATACGCAGTATTTT.

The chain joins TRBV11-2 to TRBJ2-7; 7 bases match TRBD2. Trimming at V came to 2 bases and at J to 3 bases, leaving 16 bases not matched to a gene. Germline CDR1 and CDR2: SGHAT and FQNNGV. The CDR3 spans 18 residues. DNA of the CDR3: TGTGCCAGCAGCTTACCAACTAGCGCAGATCGGTATTTCTACGAGCAGTACTTC. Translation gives CASSLPTSADRYFYEQYF.

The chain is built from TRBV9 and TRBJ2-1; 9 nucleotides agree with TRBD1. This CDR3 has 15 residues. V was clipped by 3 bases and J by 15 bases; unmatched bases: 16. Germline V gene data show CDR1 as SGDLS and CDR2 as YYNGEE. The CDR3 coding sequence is TGTGCCAGCAGCGCCCCGGGACAGGGTGTTTATGGGTTGTTCTTC. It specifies CASSAPGQGVYGLFF.

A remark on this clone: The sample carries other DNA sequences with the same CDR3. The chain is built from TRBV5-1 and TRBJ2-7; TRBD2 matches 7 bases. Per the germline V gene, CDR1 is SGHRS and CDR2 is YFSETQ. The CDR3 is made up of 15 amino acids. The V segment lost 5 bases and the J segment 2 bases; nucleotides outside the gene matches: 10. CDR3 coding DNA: TGCGCCAGCAGTCTCGGAGCGGGACTAACCTACGAGCAGTACTTC. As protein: CASSLGAGLTYEQYF. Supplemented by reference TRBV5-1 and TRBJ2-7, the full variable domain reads KAGVTQTPRYLIKTRGQQVTLSCSPISGHRSVSWYQQTPGQGLQFLFEYFSETQRNKGNFPGRFSGRQFSNSRSEMNVSTLELGDSALYLCASSLGAGLTYEQYFGPGTRLTVT.

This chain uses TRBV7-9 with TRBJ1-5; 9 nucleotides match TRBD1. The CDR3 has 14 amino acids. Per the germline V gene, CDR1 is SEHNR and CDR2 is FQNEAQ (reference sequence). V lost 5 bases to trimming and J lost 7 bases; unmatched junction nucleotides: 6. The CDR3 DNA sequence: TGTGCCAGCAGCCGGACAGGGGCTGGGCAGCCCCAGCATTTT. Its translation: CASSRTGAGQPQHF.

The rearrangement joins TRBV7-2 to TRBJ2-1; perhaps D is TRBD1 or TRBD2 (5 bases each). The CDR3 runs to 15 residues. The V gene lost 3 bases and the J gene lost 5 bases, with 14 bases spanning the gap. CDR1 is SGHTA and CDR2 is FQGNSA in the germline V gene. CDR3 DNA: TGTGCCAGCAGCTTCGACTTCGGGGCCAACAATGAGCAGTTCTTC. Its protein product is CASSFDFGANNEQFF.

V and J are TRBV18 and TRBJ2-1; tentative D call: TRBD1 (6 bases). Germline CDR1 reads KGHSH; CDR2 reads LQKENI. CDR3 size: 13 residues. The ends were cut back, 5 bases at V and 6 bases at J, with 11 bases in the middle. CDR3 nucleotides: TGTGCCAGCTCAGCGATCAGGGGCAATGAGCAGTTCTTC. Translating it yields CASSAIRGNEQFF.

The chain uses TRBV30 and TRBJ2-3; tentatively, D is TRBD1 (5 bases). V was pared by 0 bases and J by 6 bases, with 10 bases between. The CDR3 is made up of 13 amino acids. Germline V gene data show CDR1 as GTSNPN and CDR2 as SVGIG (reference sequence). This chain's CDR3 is CAWSVARADTQYF. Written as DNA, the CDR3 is TGTGCCTGGAGTGTAGCCAGGGCGGATACGCAGTATTTT.

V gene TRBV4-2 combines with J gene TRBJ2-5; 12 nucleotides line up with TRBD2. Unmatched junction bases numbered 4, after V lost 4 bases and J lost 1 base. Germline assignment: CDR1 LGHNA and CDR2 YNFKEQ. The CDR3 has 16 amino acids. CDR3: CASSPGLAGFQETQYF. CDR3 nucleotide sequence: TGTGCCAGCAGCCCTGGACTAGCGGGATTCCAAGAGACCCAGTACTTC.